What follows describes a single TCR beta chain. Its specificity is not known. Investigators sought sequencing depths of between 1 in 200,000 and 1 in 1 million T cells. Assay used: immunoSEQ multiplex PCR; TCRdb lists only in-frame clones, some missing. The data hold around 150,000 clones, with over 75% observed a single time. This sample stems from a study of cytotoxic CD8 clonotypes in ibrutinib-treated CLL. Study background: On average, around 85,000 productive rearrangements and more than 200,000 productive templates per sample.

Regarding the study as a whole: In comparison with age-matched healthy donors, baseline clonality was higher and tracked circulating CD8+ T-cell counts.

This TCR was recovered from a human donor with chronic lymphocytic leukemia. The sample in question was PBMCs, obtained at disease progression, from a patient treated with ibrutinib.

The CDR3 is CASSLGQVLPNEKLFF. The CDR3 DNA sequence: TGCGCCAGCAGCTTAGGACAGGTCTTACCTAATGAAAAACTGTTTTTT. V and J are TRBV5-1 and TRBJ1-4; TRBD1 matches 7 bases. The CDR3 runs 16 residues. Germline loops: CDR1 SGHRS, CDR2 YFSETQ. Trimming at V came to 2 bases and at J to 3 bases, leaving 7 bases not matched to a gene.